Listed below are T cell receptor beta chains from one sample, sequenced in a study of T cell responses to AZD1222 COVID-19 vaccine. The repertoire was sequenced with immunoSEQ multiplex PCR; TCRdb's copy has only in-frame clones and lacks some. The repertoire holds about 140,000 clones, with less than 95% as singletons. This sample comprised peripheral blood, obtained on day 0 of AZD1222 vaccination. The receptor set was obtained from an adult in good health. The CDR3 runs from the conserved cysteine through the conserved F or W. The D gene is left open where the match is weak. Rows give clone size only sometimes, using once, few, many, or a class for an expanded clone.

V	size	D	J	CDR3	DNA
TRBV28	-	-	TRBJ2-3	CASSLLTDPSTDTQYF	TGTGCCAGCAGCCTTCTGACAGACCCTAGCACAGATACGCAGTATTTT
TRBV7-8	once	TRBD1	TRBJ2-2	CASTQGRRTGELFF	TGTGCCAGCACACAGGGGCGTAGGACCGGGGAGCTGTTTTTT
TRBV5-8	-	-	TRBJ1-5	CASSLTVTSNQPQHF	TGTGCCAGCAGCCTGACAGTCACCAGCAATCAGCCCCAGCATTTT
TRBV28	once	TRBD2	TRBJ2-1	CASSPGGLVGGEQFF	TGTGCCAGCAGTCCCGGTGGACTAGTCGGGGGTGAGCAGTTCTTC
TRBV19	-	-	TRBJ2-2	CASSGPGDTGELFF	TGTGCCAGTTCGGGCCCAGGGGACACCGGGGAGCTGTTTTTT
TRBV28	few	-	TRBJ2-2	CASTPGGSGGTGELFF	TGTGCCAGCACCCCTGGGGGGTCAGGAGGGACCGGGGAGCTGTTTTTT
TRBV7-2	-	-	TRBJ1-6	CASSLGSQGRNSPLHF	TGTGCCAGCAGCTTAGGTAGTCAGGGTAGAAATTCACCCCTCCACTTT
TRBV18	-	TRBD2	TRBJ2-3	CASSPPRGGRADTQYF	TGTGCCAGCTCACCACCGAGAGGCGGGAGGGCAGATACGCAGTATTTT
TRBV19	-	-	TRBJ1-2	CASSPTGEGYGYTF	TGTGCCAGTAGCCCGACCGGGGAGGGCTATGGCTACACCTTC
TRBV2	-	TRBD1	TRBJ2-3	CARTGTGTNLGTDTQYF	TGTGCCAGGACCGGGACAGGGACAAACCTGGGTACAGATACGCAGTATTTT
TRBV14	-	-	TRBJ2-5	CASSQDEGRSLPETQYF	TGTGCCAGCAGCCAAGATGAGGGCAGGTCCCTACCAGAGACCCAGTACTTC
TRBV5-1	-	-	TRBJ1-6	CASSLPDGKNSPLHF	TGCGCCAGCAGCCTCCCTGATGGGAAAAATTCACCCCTCCACTTT
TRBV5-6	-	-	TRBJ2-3	CASSFRQVFTDTQYF	TGTGCCAGCAGCTTCCGACAGGTATTCACAGATACGCAGTATTTT
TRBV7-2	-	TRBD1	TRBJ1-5	CASSGGAGGQPQHF	TGTGCCAGCAGCGGTGGTGCAGGGGGTCAGCCCCAGCATTTT
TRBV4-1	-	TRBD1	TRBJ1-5	CASSPGQGATQPQHF	TGCGCCAGCAGCCCGGGACAGGGGGCAACTCAGCCCCAGCATTTT
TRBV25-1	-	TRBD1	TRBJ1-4	CASNPGQGNEKLFF	TGTGCCAGCAACCCGGGACAGGGAAATGAAAAACTGTTTTTT
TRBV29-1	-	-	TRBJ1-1	CSAHGPEAFF	TGCAGCGCCCACGGACCGGAAGCTTTCTTT
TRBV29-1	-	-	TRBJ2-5	CSVEVQETQYF	TGCAGCGTTGAAGTCCAAGAGACCCAGTACTTC
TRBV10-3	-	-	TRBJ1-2	CAISESTGYGYGYTF	TGTGCCATCAGTGAGTCAACAGGGTACGGCTATGGCTACACCTTC
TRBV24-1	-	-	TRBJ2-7	CATSDLGSPEQYF	TGTGCCACCAGTGATTTGGGAAGTCCCGAGCAGTACTTC
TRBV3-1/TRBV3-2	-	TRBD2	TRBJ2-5	CASSQGGRGETQYF	TGTGCCAGCAGCCAAGGCGGGAGGGGGGAGACCCAGTACTTC
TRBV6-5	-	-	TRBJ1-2	CASSLSGPAGYTF	TGTGCCAGCAGCCTATCGGGGCCCGCTGGCTACACCTTC
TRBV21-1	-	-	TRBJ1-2	CASSKATSDYGYTF	TGTGCCAGCAGCAAAGCAACGAGTGACTATGGCTACACCTTC
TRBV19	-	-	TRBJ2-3	CASSIATTGAGTDTQYF	TGTGCCAGTAGTATAGCCACGACTGGAGCGGGCACAGATACGCAGTATTTT
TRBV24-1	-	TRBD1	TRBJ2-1	CATTGEPYNEQFF	TGTGCCACGACAGGGGAGCCTTACAATGAGCAGTTCTTC
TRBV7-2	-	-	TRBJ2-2	CASGVGTGELFF	TGTGCTTCAGGGGTGGGCACCGGGGAGCTGTTTTTT
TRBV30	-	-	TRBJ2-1	CASLPGYSYNEQFF	TGTGCCTCGCTCCCAGGGTACTCCTACAATGAGCAGTTCTTC
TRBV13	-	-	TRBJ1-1	CASSLTSGLDTEAFF	TGTGCCAGCAGCTTAACTTCAGGGCTGGACACTGAAGCTTTCTTT
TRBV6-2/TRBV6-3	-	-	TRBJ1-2	CASSYRGSNYGYTF	TGTGCCAGCAGTTACAGGGGATCAAACTATGGCTACACCTTC
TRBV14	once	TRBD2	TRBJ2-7	CASSQDRTSGWSSYEQYF	TGTGCCAGCAGCCAAGATAGGACTAGCGGGTGGAGCTCCTACGAGCAGTACTTC
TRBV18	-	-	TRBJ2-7	CASSPGYEQYF	TGTGCCAGCTCACCAGGGTACGAGCAGTACTTC
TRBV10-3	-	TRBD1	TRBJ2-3	CAISGDRSTQYF	TGTGCCATCAGCGGGGACAGGTCTACGCAGTATTTT
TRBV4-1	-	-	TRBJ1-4	CASSQDTWAEKLFF	TGCGCCAGCAGCCAAGATACCTGGGCGGAAAAACTGTTTTTT
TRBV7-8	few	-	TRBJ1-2	CASSLAGVEGMGYTF	TGTGCCAGCAGCTTAGCGGGGGTTGAGGGCATGGGCTACACCTTC
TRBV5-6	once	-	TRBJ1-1	CASSFFRRATEAFF	TGTGCCAGCAGCTTTTTTCGCCGGGCCACTGAAGCTTTCTTT
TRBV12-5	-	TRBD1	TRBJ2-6	CASGLVSGTGDYHHPGANVLTF	TGTGCTAGTGGTTTGGTTTCCGGGACAGGAGACTACCACCACCCTGGGGCCAACGTCCTGACTTTC
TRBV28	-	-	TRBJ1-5	CASSLPRGGRIHQPQHF	TGTGCCAGCAGTTTGCCCCGGGGGGGGAGGATCCATCAGCCCCAGCATTTT
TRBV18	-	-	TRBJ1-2	CASSPPGRTATLYGYTF	TGTGCCAGCTCACCCCCAGGACGGACCGCCACGCTCTATGGCTACACCTTC
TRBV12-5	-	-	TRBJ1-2	CASGLWGGYGYTF	TGTGCTAGTGGTTTATGGGGGGGCTATGGCTACACCTTC
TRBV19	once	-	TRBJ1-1	CASSTRWGEQNTEAFF	TGTGCCAGTAGTACCCGATGGGGGGAGCAGAACACTGAAGCTTTCTTT
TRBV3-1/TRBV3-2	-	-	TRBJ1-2	CASSQRENYGYTF	TGTGCCAGCAGCCAGAGAGAGAACTATGGCTACACCTTC
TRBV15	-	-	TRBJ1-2	CATSGEDYGYTF	TGTGCCACCAGCGGAGAAGACTATGGCTACACCTTC
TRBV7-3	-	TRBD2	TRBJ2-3	CASSAEREPTDTQYF	TGTGCCAGCAGCGCGGAGCGGGAACCCACAGATACGCAGTATTTT
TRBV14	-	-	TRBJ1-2	CASSQLGPAVGYTF	TGTGCCAGCAGCCAACTGGGACCCGCTGTAGGCTACACCTTC
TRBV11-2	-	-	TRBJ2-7	CASSHPGGGGYEQYF	TGTGCCAGCAGCCACCCCGGGGGAGGGGGCTACGAGCAGTACTTC